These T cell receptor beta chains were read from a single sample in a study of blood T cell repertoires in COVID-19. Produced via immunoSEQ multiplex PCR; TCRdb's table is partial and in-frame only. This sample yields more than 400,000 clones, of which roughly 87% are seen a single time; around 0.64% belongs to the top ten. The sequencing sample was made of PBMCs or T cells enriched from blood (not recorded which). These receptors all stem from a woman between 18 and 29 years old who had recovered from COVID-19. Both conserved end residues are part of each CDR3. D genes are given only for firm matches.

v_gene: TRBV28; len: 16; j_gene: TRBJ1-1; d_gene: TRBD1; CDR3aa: CASSSGTANMNTEAFF; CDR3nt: TGTGCCAGCAGCTCGGGGACAGCGAATATGAACACTGAAGCTTTCTTT
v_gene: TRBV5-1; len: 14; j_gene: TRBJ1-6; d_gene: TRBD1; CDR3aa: CASSLQGGSSPLHF; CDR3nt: TGCGCCAGCAGCTTACAGGGGGGGAGTTCACCCCTCCACTTT
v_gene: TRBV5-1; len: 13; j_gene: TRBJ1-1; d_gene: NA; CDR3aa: CASSLEYSGEAFF; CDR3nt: TGCGCCAGCAGCTTGGAGTACTCAGGCGAAGCTTTCTTT
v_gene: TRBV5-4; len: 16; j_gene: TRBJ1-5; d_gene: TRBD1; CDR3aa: CASRYKQGSFNQPQHF; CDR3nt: TGTGCCAGCAGGTATAAACAGGGGTCTTTCAATCAGCCCCAGCATTTT
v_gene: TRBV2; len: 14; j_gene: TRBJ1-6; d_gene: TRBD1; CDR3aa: CASRDDGTGSPLHF; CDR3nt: TGTGCCAGCAGGGACGATGGGACAGGATCACCCCTCCACTTT
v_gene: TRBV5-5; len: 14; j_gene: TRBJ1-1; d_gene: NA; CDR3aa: CASSSGLGNTEAFF; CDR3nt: TGTGCCAGCAGCTCCGGACTGGGGAACACTGAAGCTTTCTTT
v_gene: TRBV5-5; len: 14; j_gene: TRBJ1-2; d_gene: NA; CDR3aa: CASSLNQPNYGYTF; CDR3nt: TGTGCCAGCAGCTTGAATCAACCTAATTATGGCTACACCTTC
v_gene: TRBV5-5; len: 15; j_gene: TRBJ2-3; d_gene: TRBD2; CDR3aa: CASSWDYYSTDTQYF; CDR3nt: TGTGCCAGCAGCTGGGACTACTACAGCACAGATACGCAGTATTTT
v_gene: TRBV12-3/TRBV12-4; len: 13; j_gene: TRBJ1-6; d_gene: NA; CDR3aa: CASRKKQDSPLHF; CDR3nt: TGTGCCAGCAGGAAAAAACAGGATTCACCCCTCCACTTT
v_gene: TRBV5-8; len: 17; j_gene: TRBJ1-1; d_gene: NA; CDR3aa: CASSSSRAGKLNTEAFF; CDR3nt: TGTGCCAGCAGCTCATCTAGGGCAGGGAAATTGAACACTGAAGCTTTCTTT
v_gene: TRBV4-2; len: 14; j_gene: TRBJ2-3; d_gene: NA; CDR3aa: CASSPGEVGDTQYF; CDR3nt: TGTGCCAGCAGCCCTGGGGAGGTGGGGGATACGCAGTATTTT
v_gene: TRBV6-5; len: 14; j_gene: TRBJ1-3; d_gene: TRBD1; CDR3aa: CASSYDRDRNTIYF; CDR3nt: TGTGCCAGCAGTTACGACAGGGACCGAAACACCATATATTTT
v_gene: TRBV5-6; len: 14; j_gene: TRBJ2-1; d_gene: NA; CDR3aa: CASSLDGTYNEQFF; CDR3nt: TGTGCCAGCAGCCTAGATGGAACCTACAATGAGCAGTTCTTC
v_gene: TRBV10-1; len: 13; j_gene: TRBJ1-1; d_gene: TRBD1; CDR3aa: CASSTGVYAEAFF; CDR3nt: TGCGCCAGCAGTACAGGGGTGTACGCTGAAGCTTTCTTT
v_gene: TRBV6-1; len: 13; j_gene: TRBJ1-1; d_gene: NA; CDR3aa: CASSESGQPEAFF; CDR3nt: TGTGCCAGCAGTGAATCAGGGCAGCCTGAAGCTTTCTTT
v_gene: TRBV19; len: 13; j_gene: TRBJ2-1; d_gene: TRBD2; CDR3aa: CASSPSGGREQFF; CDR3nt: TGTGCCAGTAGTCCAAGCGGGGGGCGTGAGCAGTTCTTC
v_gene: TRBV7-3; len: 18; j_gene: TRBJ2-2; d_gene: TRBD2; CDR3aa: CASSPPGLAGSNTGELFF; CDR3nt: TGTGCCAGCAGCCCCCCGGGACTAGCGGGGTCGAACACCGGGGAGCTGTTTTTT
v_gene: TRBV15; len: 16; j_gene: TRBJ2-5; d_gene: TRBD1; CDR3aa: CATSREGQGYQETQYF; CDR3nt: TGTGCCACCAGCAGAGAGGGACAGGGGTATCAAGAGACCCAGTACTTC
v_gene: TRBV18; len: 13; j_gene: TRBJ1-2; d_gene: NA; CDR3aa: CASSPLRWDGYTF; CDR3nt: TGTGCCAGTTCACCATTGAGGTGGGATGGCTACACCTTC
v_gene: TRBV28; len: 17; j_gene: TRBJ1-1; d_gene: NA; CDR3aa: CASSLVSEGNQYAEAFF; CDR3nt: TGTGCCAGCAGTTTAGTGAGTGAGGGAAATCAATACGCTGAAGCTTTCTTT
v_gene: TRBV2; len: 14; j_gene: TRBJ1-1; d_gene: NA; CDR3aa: CAIQGPPRNTEAFF; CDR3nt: TGTGCTATACAGGGTCCTCCACGGAACACTGAAGCTTTCTTT
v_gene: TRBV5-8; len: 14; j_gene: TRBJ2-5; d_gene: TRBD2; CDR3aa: CASSRDYPGETQYF; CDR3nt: TGTGCCAGCAGCCGGGACTACCCCGGGGAGACCCAGTACTTC
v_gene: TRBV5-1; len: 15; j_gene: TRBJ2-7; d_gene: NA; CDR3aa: CASSLGPGESYEQYF; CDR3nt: TGCGCCAGCAGCTTGGGTCCCGGGGAGAGCTACGAGCAGTACTTC
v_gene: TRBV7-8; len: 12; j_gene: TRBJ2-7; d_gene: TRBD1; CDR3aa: CASSPSGTGALF; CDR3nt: TGTGCCAGCAGTCCTTCCGGGACAGGGGCCCTTTTC
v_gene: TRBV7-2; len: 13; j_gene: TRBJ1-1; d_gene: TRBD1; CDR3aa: CASSFDRGLGAFF; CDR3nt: TGTGCCAGCAGCTTTGACAGGGGCTTAGGAGCTTTCTTT
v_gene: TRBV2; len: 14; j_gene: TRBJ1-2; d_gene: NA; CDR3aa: CASGRTVANYGYTF; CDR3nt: TGTGCCAGCGGTCGGACAGTAGCTAACTATGGCTACACCTTC
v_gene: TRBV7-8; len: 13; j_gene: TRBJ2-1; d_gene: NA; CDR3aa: CASSPRVAVEQFF; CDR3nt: TGTGCCAGCAGCCCCCGAGTAGCCGTTGAGCAGTTCTTC
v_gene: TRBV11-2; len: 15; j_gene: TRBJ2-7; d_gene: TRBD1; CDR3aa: CASTLGTGPSYEQYF; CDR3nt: TGTGCCAGCACCCTCGGGACAGGGCCTTCCTACGAGCAGTACTTC